Listed here are 20 T cell receptor beta chains from one sample, sequenced in a study of blood T cell repertoires in COVID-19. Data came from immunoSEQ multiplex PCR; TCRdb stores just in-frame clones and leaves some out. The sample shows about 49,000 clones, approximately 90% of them seen only once. Input material: peripheral blood. The receptors come from a man aged 35 to 55 with active COVID-19.

The chain uses TRBV30 and TRBJ1-4, with D possibly TRBD1 on 5 matching bases. The V and J ends lost 5 bases and 7 bases respectively, with 14 bases between them. This CDR3 region has 13 residues. CDR1 is GTSNPN, CDR2 SVGIG, per germline (reference sequence). The CDR3: CAWGPAQGEKLFF. CDR3 bases: TGTGCCTGGGGTCCGGCCCAGGGTGAAAAACTGTTTTTT.

The rearrangement links TRBV19 to TRBJ2-2; 8 bases are a match to TRBD1. The CDR3 extends over 16 amino acids. V dropped 4 bases and J dropped 6; count of bases not matched to a gene: 10. Germline V gene lookup returns CDR1 LNHDA and CDR2 SQIVND (reference sequence). The CDR3 loop is CASSSPGGAPPGELFF. The CDR3 nucleotides read TGTGCCAGTAGTAGTCCAGGGGGCGCCCCACCCGGGGAGCTGTTTTTT.

The count of this clone is one. This chain connects TRBV6-6 to TRBJ1-5; 8 bases are a match to TRBD1. With V trimmed by 6 bases and J by 0 bases, 7 bases remained unmatched. CDR3 length: 16 residues. CDR1 is MNHNY, CDR2 SVGAGI, per germline (reference sequence). DNA for the CDR3: TGTGCCAGCAGATTAGGACAGGGCCATAGCAATCAGCCCCAGCATTTT. This codes for CASRLGQGHSNQPQHF.

The chain recombines TRBV5-1 with TRBJ1-1; D may be TRBD1 (5 bases). The CDR3 is 13 amino acids. V was clipped by 2 bases and J by 1 base, with 6 bases between them. Germline lookup yields CDR1 SGHRS and CDR2 YFSETQ. CDR3 in DNA: TGCGCCAGCAGCTTAACAGGGAACACTGAAGCTTTCTTT. Translation gives CASSLTGNTEAFF.

The gene calls are TRBV19 and TRBJ2-1; D unclear. CDR3 length: 13 residues. The germline V gene encodes CDR1 LNHDA and CDR2 SQIVND (reference sequence). V shed 3 bases and J shed 4 bases, with 7 bases lying between them. DNA for the CDR3: TGTGCCAGTAGTATTACATATTACAATGAGCAGTTCTTC. Its translation: CASSITYYNEQFF.

The chain uses TRBV5-1 and TRBJ1-1; no firm D call. The CDR3 contains 14 residues. The germline V and J ends were trimmed by 4 bases and 0 bases, with 10 bases remaining between them. Germline V gene sequence: CDR1 SGHRS, CDR2 YFSETQ. The CDR3: CASSPRRLNTEAFF. The CDR3 nucleotides read TGCGCCAGCAGCCCCCGGCGGTTGAACACTGAAGCTTTCTTT.

V and J are TRBV5-4 and TRBJ2-7; TRBD2 matches 8 bases. J lost 4 bases, V lost 6 bases, and 6 bases had no gene match. Germline CDR1 reads SGHNT; CDR2 reads YYREEE (reference sequence). The CDR3 has 13 amino acids. CDR3 in amino acids: CASTGGGEYEQYF. The CDR3 DNA sequence: TGTGCCAGCACGGGAGGGGGGGAGTACGAGCAGTACTTC.

The rearrangement joins TRBV12-1 to TRBJ1-1; the listed D gene, TRBD1, was not tested against the DNA. TRBV12-1 is tagged as a pseudogene. The CDR3 is 17 residues long. The DNA of the CDR3 is TGTGCCAGCAGCCCAGCCCTCCATCCAGGGGAAGGGACTGAAGCTTTCTTT. This translates into CASSPALHPGEGTEAFF.

This chain uses TRBV5-5 with TRBJ2-7; D perhaps matches TRBD2 (5 bases). The CDR3 extends over 15 amino acids. Trimming took 6 bases from V and 0 from J, leaving 16 bases between them. Germline V CDR1 and CDR2: SGHKS, YYEKEE (reference sequence). CDR3 sequence (DNA): TGTGCCAGCAACCAAGGACTGTCGAGCTCCTACGAGCAGTACTTC. Protein product: CASNQGLSSSYEQYF.

CDR3 nucleotides: TGTGCCAGCAGCTCCGAGGAACCAGGACTAGCGGGAGCGCTGGAGACCCAGTACTTC. Translating gives CASSSEEPGLAGALETQYF. V and J are TRBV27 and TRBJ2-5; TRBD2 aligns across 13 bases. There are 19 residues in the CDR3. In germline, CDR1 is MNHEY, CDR2 SMNVEV (reference sequence). V lost 6 bases and J lost 5; bases outside the gene matches: 18.

The chain recombines TRBV19 with TRBJ2-1; 10 bases fit TRBD1. The V segment lost 5 bases and the J segment 6 bases; nucleotides outside the gene matches: 7. The CDR3 consists of 15 residues. Per germline, CDR1 LNHDA and CDR2 SQIVND (reference sequence). This chain's CDR3 is CASSPFGTGANEQFF. DNA for the CDR3: TGTGCCAGTAGTCCTTTCGGGACAGGGGCCAATGAGCAGTTCTTC.

V is TRBV28 and J is TRBJ2-7; D is possibly TRBD2 (6 bases). Germline lookup yields CDR1 MDHEN and CDR2 SYDVKM. V dropped 6 bases and J dropped 3 bases, with 12 bases sitting between them. This CDR3 region has 13 residues. The CDR3 region is CASSPGGNYEQYF. CDR3 nucleotides: TGTGCCAGCAGCCCAGGAGGGAACTACGAGCAGTACTTC.

This chain joins TRBV21-1 and TRBJ2-7; the listed D gene, TRBD1, was not tested against the DNA. TRBV21-1 is a known pseudogene. The CDR3 runs 15 residues. CDR3 in DNA: TGTGCCAGCAGCAACGGGACAGGGGTATCTCGCGAGCAGTACTTC. Amino acid sequence: CASSNGTGVSREQYF.

This chain uses TRBV2 with TRBJ1-6; 7 bases map to TRBD1. With 6 bases clipped from V and 5 bases from J, the junction kept 7 bases outside the gene matches. This CDR3 is built from 15 residues. Germline V gene sequence: CDR1 SNHLY, CDR2 FYNNEI. The CDR3 region has the DNA TGTGCCAGCAGGGGACAGTTGACAAATAATTCACCCCTCCACTTT. Protein sequence: CASRGQLTNNSPLHF.

The CDR3 here is CASSVEAGGTDTQYF. As DNA, the CDR3 is TGTGCCAGCAGCGTAGAAGCGGGAGGCACAGATACGCAGTATTTT. The V gene is TRBV9, the J gene TRBJ2-3; 8 bases agree with TRBD2. The junction had 1 base not matched to a gene; V was cut back by 0 bases and J by 1 base. Germline CDR1 and CDR2: SGDLS and YYNGEE. This CDR3 comprises 15 residues.

This chain joins TRBV11-2 and TRBJ2-1; 14 bases align to TRBD2. This CDR3 is built from 18 residues. Losses at the gene ends were 6 bases for V and 3 bases for J; bases not matched to a gene: 10. The V gene's germline CDR1 is SGHAT and CDR2 FQNNGV. DNA of the CDR3: TGTGCCAGCAGTTCCGGGACTAGCGGGAGAGTAATCTACAATGAGCAGTTCTTC. It encodes CASSSGTSGRVIYNEQFF.

The chain combines TRBV28 with TRBJ2-7; a weak D match, TRBD2 (5 bases). The CDR3 totals 15 residues. CDR1 is MDHEN and CDR2 is SYDVKM in the germline V gene. The V end lost 3 bases, the J end lost 1 base, and 13 bases lay between the germline ends. The CDR3, as DNA: TGTGCCAGCAGTTTGGCCGTCGACTATTCCTACGAGCAGTACTTC. Its protein product is CASSLAVDYSYEQYF.

J is TRBJ2-7 and V is TRBV28, with TRBD1 identical over 7 bases. Germline V gives CDR1 MDHEN, CDR2 SYDVKM. After removal of 4 bases from V and 6 bases from J, the junction contained 9 bases not matched to a gene. The CDR3 has 14 amino acids. CDR3 DNA sequence: TGTGCCAGCAGTTCACCCCCGACAGGGCGCGAGCAGTACTTC. Translated: CASSSPPTGREQYF.

The chain links TRBV7-9 to TRBJ2-2, with TRBD1 matching 8 bases. CDR3 length: 18 residues. Germline V gene data show CDR1 as SEHNR and CDR2 as FQNEAQ (reference sequence). The junction had 9 bases not matched to a gene; V was cut back by 2 bases and J by 1 base. This CDR3 is CASSLIPLGTGNTGELFF. DNA of the CDR3: TGTGCCAGCAGCTTAATTCCATTAGGGACAGGGAACACCGGGGAGCTGTTTTTT.

The chain couples TRBV5-4 to TRBJ2-3, with 11 nucleotides matching TRBD1. CDR1 and CDR2 from the germline V gene are SGHNT and YYREEE (reference sequence). CDR3 length: 15 amino acids. V trimming: 4 bases; J trimming: 3 bases; junction bases outside the gene matches: 4. For the CDR3, the DNA is TGTGCCAGCAGCCGGGACAGGGGGAAAACAGATACGCAGTATTTT. Protein: CASSRDRGKTDTQYF.